The T cell receptor beta chain under discussion was sequenced for a study of blood T cell repertoires in COVID-19. Overall study: Samples came from the United States, Italy and Spain, spanning acute and convalescent COVID-19. The cDNA or gDNA used as material had been derived from T cells, B-cell-depleted T cells, or PBMCs.

This CDR3 spans 15 amino acids. Trimming removed 1 base from V and 3 bases from J, with 12 bases in between. CDR1 MNHEY and CDR2 SMNVEV come from the germline V gene (reference sequence). Original processing methods: Researchers report that nucleated cell counts were estimated from reference gene primer amplification. Method: immunoSEQ multiplex PCR; TCRdb's copy keeps in-frame clones and lacks some. V, J and clone size derive from that table, while D and trimming were established from the DNA sequence. The table includes 200,000 to 250,000 clones, approximately 80% detected once. Sequencing was done on a sample of peripheral blood. The TCR comes from a woman between 45 and 65 years old with acute or convalescent COVID-19. The V gene is TRBV27, the J gene TRBJ1-1; D remains ambiguous. The chain's CDR3 is CASSLWGRGYTEAFF. CDR3 nucleotides: TGTGCCAGCAGTTTATGGGGTCGGGGATACACTGAAGCTTTCTTT.